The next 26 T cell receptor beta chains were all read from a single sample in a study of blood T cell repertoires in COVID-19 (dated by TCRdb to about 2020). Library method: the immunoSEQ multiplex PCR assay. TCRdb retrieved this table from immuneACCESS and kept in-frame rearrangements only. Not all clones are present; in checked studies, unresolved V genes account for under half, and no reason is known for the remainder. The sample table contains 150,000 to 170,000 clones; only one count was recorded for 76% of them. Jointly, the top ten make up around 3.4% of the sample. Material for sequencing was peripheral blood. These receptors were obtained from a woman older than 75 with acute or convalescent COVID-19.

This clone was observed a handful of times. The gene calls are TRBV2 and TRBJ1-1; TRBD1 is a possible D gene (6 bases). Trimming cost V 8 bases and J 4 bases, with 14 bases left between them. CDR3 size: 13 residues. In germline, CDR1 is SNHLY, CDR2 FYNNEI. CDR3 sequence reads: CASGGQLGTEAFF. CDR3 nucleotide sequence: TGTGCCAGCGGTGGACAGTTGGGCACTGAAGCTTTCTTT.

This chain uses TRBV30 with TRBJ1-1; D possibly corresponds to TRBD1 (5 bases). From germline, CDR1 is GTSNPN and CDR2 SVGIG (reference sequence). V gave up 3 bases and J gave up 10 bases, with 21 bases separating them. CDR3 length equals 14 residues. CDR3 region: CAWRGAGGYSGAFF. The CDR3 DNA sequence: TGTGCCTGGAGGGGAGCCGGGGGTTATAGCGGAGCTTTCTTT.

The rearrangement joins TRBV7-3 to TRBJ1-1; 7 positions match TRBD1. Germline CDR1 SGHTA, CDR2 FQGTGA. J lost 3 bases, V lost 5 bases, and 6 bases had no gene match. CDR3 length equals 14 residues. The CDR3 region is CASSIDREYTEAFF. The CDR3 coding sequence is TGTGCCAGCAGCATAGACAGGGAGTACACTGAAGCTTTCTTT.

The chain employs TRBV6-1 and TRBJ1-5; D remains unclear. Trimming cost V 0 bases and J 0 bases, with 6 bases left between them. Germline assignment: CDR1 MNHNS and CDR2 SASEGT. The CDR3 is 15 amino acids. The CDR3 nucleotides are TGTGCCAGCAGTGAAGCGCGGGGTAGCAATCAGCCCCAGCATTTT. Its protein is CASSEARGSNQPQHF.

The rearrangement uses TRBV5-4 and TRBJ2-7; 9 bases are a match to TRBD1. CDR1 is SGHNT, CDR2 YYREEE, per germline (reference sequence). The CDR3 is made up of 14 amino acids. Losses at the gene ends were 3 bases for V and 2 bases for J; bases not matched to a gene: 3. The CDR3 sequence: CASSYRDRAYEQYF. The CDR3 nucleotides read TGTGCCAGCAGCTACCGGGACAGGGCCTACGAGCAGTACTTC. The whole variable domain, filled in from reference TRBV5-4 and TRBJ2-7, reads ETGVTQSPTHLIKTRGQQVTLRCSSQSGHNTVSWYQQALGQGPQFIFQYYREEENGRGNFPPRFSGLQFPNYSSELNVNALELDDSALYLCASSYRDRAYEQYFGPGTRLTVT.

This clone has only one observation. The CDR3 bases are TGTGCCAGCAGCCCTACACGGTATGGGGCTTTGAACACCGGGGAGCTGTTTTTT. It translates to CASSPTRYGALNTGELFF. This chain connects TRBV7-2 to TRBJ2-2, with D possibly TRBD1 on 5 matching bases. Trimming left V 5 bases short and J 1 base short, with 20 bases between. The V gene's germline CDR1 is SGHTA and CDR2 FQGNSA. The CDR3 is 18 residues long.

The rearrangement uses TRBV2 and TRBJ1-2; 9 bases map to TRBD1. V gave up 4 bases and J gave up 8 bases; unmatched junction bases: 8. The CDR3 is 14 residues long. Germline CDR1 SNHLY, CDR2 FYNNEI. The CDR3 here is CASSGDRGSSGYTF. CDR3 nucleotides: TGTGCCAGCAGTGGTGACAGGGGGTCCAGCGGCTACACCTTC.

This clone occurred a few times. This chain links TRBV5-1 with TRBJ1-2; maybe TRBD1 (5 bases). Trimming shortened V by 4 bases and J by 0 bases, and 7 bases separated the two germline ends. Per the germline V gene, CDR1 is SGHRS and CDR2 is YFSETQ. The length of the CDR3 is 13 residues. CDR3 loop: CASSQTANYGYTF. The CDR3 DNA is TGCGCCAGCAGCCAGACAGCTAACTATGGCTACACCTTC.

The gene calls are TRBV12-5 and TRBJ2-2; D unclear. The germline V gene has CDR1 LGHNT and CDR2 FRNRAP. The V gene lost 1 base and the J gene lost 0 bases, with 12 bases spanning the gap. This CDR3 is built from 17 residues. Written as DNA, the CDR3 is TGTGCTAGTGGTTTGGCCACCGAGGCTTCGAACACCGGGGAGCTGTTTTTT. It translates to CASGLATEASNTGELFF.

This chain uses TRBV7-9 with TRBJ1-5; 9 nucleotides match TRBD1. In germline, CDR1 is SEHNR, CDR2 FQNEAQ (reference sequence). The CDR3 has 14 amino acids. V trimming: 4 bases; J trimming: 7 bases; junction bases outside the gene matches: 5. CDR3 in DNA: TGTGCCAGCAGCTCGGGACAGGGCGGGCAGCCCCAGCATTTT. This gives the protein CASSSGQGGQPQHF.

CDR3 bases: TGTGCCAGCAGCAAGCTCGCGTTCAATCAGCCCCAGCATTTT. Its protein product is CASSKLAFNQPQHF. The chain recombines TRBV7-2 with TRBJ1-5; D is unclear. Looked up from germline, CDR1 is SGHTA and CDR2 is FQGNSA. With 5 bases removed from V and 3 bases from J, the gap between germline ends came to 11 bases. The CDR3 is 14 amino acids.

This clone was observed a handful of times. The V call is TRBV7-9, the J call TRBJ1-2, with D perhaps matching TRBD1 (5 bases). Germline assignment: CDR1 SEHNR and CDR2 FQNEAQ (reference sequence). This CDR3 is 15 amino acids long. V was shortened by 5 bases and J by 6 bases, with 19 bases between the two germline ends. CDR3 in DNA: TGTGCCAGCAGCCCTCGATTCGGGGGAGGCCATGGCTACACCTTC. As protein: CASSPRFGGGHGYTF.

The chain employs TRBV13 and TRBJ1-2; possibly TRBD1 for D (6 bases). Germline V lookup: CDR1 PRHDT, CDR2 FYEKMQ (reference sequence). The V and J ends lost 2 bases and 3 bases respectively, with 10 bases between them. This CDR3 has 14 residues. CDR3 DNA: TGTGCCAGCAGCTTATCACAGGGCGACTATGGCTACACCTTC. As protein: CASSLSQGDYGYTF.

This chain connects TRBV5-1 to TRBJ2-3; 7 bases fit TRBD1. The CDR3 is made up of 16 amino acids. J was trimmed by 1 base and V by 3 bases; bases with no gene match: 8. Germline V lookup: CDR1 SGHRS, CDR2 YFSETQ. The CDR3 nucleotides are TGCGCCAGCAGCTCAGGACAGGACAAGGGCACAGATACGCAGTATTTT. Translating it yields CASSSGQDKGTDTQYF.

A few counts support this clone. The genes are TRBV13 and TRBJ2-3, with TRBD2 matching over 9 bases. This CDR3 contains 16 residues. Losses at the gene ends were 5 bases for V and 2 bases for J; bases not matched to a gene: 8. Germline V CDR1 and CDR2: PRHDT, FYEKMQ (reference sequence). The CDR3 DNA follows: TGTGCCAGCAGCACATCGGCGGGAGGGCCCACAGATACGCAGTATTTT. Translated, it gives CASSTSAGGPTDTQYF.

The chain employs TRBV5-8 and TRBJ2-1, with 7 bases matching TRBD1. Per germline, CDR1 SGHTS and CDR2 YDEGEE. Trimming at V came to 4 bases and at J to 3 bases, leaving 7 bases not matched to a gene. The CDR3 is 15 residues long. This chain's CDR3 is CASSLLRDSYNEQFF. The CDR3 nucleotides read TGTGCCAGCAGCCTTCTTAGGGACAGCTACAATGAGCAGTTCTTC.

The CDR3 coding sequence is TGTGCCAGCAGCCGGGGAGCCACAGGGACAACTAATGAAAAACTGTTTTTT. Translation: CASSRGATGTTNEKLFF. The chain recombines TRBV5-5 with TRBJ1-4; D is perhaps TRBD1 (6 bases). The CDR3 runs to 17 residues. Germline V gives CDR1 SGHKS, CDR2 YYEKEE (reference sequence). Between the trimmed V and J ends, which lost 4 bases and 0 bases, there was a span of 16 bases.

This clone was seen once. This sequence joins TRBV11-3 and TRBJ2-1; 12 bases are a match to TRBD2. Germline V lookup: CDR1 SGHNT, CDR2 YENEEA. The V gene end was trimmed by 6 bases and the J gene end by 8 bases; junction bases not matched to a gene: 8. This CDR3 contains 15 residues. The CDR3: CASSLTSGRWDEQFF. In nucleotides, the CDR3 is TGTGCCAGCAGTCTGACTAGCGGGAGATGGGATGAGCAGTTCTTC.

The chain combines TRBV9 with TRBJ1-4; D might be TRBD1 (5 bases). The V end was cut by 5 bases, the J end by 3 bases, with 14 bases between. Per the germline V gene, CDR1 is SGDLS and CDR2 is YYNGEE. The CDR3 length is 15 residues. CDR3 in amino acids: CASSRFWGANEKLFF. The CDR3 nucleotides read TGTGCCAGCAGTCGGTTTTGGGGGGCTAATGAAAAACTGTTTTTT.

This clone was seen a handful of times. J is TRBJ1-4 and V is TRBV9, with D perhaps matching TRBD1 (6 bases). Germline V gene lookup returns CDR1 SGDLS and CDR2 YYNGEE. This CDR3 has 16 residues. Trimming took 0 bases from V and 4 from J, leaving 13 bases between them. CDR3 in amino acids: CASSVDGGGDNEKLFF. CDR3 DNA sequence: TGTGCCAGCAGCGTAGATGGAGGGGGGGATAATGAAAAACTGTTTTTT.

The CDR3 DNA is TGTGCCAGTAGTGCGGGACTAGCGGAAGCCTACGAGCAGTACTTC. Its translation: CASSAGLAEAYEQYF. The gene calls are TRBV19 and TRBJ2-7; 11 bases agree with TRBD2. Germline CDR1 and CDR2: LNHDA and SQIVND (reference sequence). V shed 5 bases and J 2 bases; nucleotides not matched to a gene: 5. The CDR3 is 15 amino acids.

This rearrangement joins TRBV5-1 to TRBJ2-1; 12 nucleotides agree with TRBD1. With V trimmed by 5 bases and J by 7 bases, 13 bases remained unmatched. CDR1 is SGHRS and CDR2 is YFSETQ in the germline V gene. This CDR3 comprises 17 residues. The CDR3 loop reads CASRSMVGTGGMNEQFF. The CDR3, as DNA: TGCGCCAGCAGGTCGATGGTGGGGACAGGGGGCATGAATGAGCAGTTCTTC. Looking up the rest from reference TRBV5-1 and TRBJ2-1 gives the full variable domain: KAGVTQTPRYLIKTRGQQVTLSCSPISGHRSVSWYQQTPGQGLQFLFEYFSETQRNKGNFPGRFSGRQFSNSRSEMNVSTLELGDSALYLCASRSMVGTGGMNEQFFGPGTRLTVL.

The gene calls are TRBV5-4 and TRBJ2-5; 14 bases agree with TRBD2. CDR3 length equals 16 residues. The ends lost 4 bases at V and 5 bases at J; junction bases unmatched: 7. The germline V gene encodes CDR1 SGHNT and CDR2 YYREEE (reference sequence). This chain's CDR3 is CASSPRTSGGLETQYF. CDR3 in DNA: TGTGCCAGCAGCCCTCGGACTAGCGGGGGGTTGGAGACCCAGTACTTC.

The CDR3 loop reads CASSAQGNTEAFF. In nucleotides, the CDR3 is TGTGCCAGCAGTGCCCAGGGGAACACTGAAGCTTTCTTT. J is TRBJ1-1 and V is TRBV6-2 or TRBV6-3; D perhaps matches TRBD1 (5 bases). Trimming took off 5 bases at V and 1 base at J, with 8 bases between the two ends. Germline CDR1 is MNHEY and CDR2 is SVGEGT. CDR3 size: 13 residues.

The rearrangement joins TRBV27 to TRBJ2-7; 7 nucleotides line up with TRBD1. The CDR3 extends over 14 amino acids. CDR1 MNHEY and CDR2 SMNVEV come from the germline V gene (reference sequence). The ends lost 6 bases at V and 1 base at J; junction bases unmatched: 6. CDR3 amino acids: CASSPWGQSYEQYF. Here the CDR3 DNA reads TGTGCCAGCAGCCCGTGGGGACAGTCCTACGAGCAGTACTTC.

The CDR3 sequence is CASSQRGGNNEQFF. The CDR3 DNA follows: TGTGCCAGCAGCCAGCGGGGGGGCAACAATGAGCAGTTCTTC. This sequence joins TRBV4-2 and TRBJ2-1; 9 bases map to TRBD2. The CDR3 runs to 14 residues. The germline CDR1 and CDR2 sequences are LGHNA and YNFKEQ. V was clipped by 3 bases and J by 5 bases; unmatched bases: 2.